The 7 T cell receptor beta chains below all came from one sample that was sequenced in a study of T cells after yellow fever vaccination. TCRdb independently ran MiXCR on the 5' RACE reads; one entry per CDR3 protein. This repertoire shows some 54,000 distinct CDR3 sequences, 6.5% to 8% found once; its top ten account for approximately 24%. The sequenced sample was CD8+ T cells not binding an NS4B(214-222) dextramer, sorted from PBMCs, obtained roughly 45 days after the first yellow fever vaccination. These receptors originate from a man younger than 30 who received the YFV17D yellow fever vaccine.

This clonotype appeared many times. The chain carries TRBV18 and TRBJ2-1; D remains ambiguous. This CDR3 is 12 amino acids long. The germline V gene has CDR1 KGHSH and CDR2 LQKENI. The V end lost 2 bases, the J end lost 12 bases, and 11 bases lay between the germline ends. In DNA form, the CDR3 reads TGTGCCAGCTCACCAGGCGTTTTTGGGCAGTTCTTC. Translation: CASSPGVFGQFF.

This clonotype was seen many times. J is TRBJ1-5 and V is TRBV15; no definite D call. V lost 4 bases to trimming and J lost 3 bases, with 7 bases between them. This CDR3 is 13 amino acids long. The germline V gene has CDR1 LNHNV and CDR2 YYDKDF (reference sequence). The CDR3 nucleotides are TGTGCCACCAGCAACAGTCACAATCAGCCCCAGCATTTT. It translates to CATSNSHNQPQHF.

The rearrangement joins TRBV20-1 to TRBJ1-1, with 9 bases that match TRBD1. V lost 3 bases, J lost 3 bases, and 5 bases stayed unmatched. CDR1 DFQATT and CDR2 SNEGSKA come from the germline V gene (reference sequence). The CDR3 is made up of 14 amino acids. For the CDR3, the DNA is TGCAGTGCTAGGTTCGACAGGGGGGACACTGAAGCTTTCTTT. This encodes CSARFDRGDTEAFF.

This clonotype has at least ten counts. J is TRBJ2-4 and V is TRBV12-3 or TRBV12-4; weak D call: TRBD2 (6 bases). V was shortened by 6 bases and J by 8 bases, with 11 bases between the two germline ends. This CDR3 region has 12 residues. The CDR3 loop reads CASSPGSDIQYF. CDR3 nucleotides: TGTGCCAGCAGCCCCGGGAGTGACATTCAGTACTTC.

This clonotype has at least ten counts. This chain joins TRBV7-6 and TRBJ2-5, with 9 positions matching TRBD1. This CDR3 comprises 17 residues. Germline loops: CDR1 SGHVS, CDR2 FNYEAQ. Unmatched junction bases numbered 9, after V lost 2 bases and J lost 2 bases. CDR3 sequence (DNA): TGTGCCAGCAGCTTAAGGGGACAGGGACCTAAACAAGAGACCCAGTACTTC. This translates into CASSLRGQGPKQETQYF.

The V gene is TRBV28, the J gene TRBJ1-5; D not certain. Trimming took 2 bases from V and 2 from J, leaving 10 bases between them. From germline, CDR1 is MDHEN and CDR2 SYDVKM. The CDR3 covers 15 residues. CDR3: CASSLEGYRNQPQHF. The CDR3, as DNA: TGTGCCAGCAGTTTAGAGGGATACCGCAATCAGCCCCAGCATTTT.

The rearrangement joins TRBV6-2 or TRBV6-3 to TRBJ1-2; D may be TRBD1 (6 bases). Germline values: CDR1 MNHEY, CDR2 SVGEGT. This CDR3 has 13 residues. V dropped 2 bases and J dropped 4 bases, with 8 bases sitting between them. The CDR3: CASSYGGPYGYTF. The CDR3 nucleotides read TGTGCCAGCAGTTACGGGGGCCCCTATGGCTACACCTTC.